Sequencing of this T cell receptor (beta chain) was carried out in a study of molecular identifiers for immune sequencing clone quantification. Study-level points and caveats: Barcode collisions between identical TCR molecules could shrink estimates of highly expanded clone sizes.

Germline V gene data show CDR1 as SGHDN and CDR2 as FVKESK. The CDR3 is made up of 13 amino acids. V was cut by 4 bases and J by 8 bases, with 14 bases left in between. In regard to this clonotype: The target antigen is unknown.

The bulk TCR libraries were made with methods described before and with listed TCR primers. TCRdb re-called the PCR reads through MiXCR, storing one row per CDR3 protein. Of approximately 590,000 distinct CDR3 sequences in the sample, roughly 23% were seen once. It was from approximately 22,000 to 940,000 sorted cells, with 10%, 30% or 50% RNA, that naive CD8 libraries came. Using a CD8+CD4-CCR7+CD45RA+ phenotype, naive CD8 T cells were sorted. The sequence came from a human donor in good health. Some libraries in this study had Jurkat cell RNA spiked in. The sequenced sample was naive CD8+ T cells from blood, with Jurkat cell RNA spiked in. Subset defined: FACS-sorted CD8+CD4-CCR7+CD45RA+ naive T cells. V and J are TRBV14 and TRBJ1-2, with a tentative D call TRBD1 (5 bases). This CDR3 reads CASSPSQGYGYTF. For the CDR3, the DNA is TGTGCCAGCAGCCCAAGTCAGGGATACGGCTACACCTTC.